Listed below are T cell receptor beta chains from one sample, sequenced in a study of T-cell reconstitution after alpha-beta-depleted transplantation in children. Using its own MiXCR run on the PCR reads, TCRdb lists one record per CDR3 protein. The top ten clones hold 2% to 2.5% of a sample with hundreds of thousands of distinct CDR3 sequences, around a third of them seen once. The specimen comprised PBMCs from the stem cell graft donor, sampled from the stem cell graft. The receptors originated from a human donor who donated a stem cell graft to a child with aplastic anemia. The CDR3 runs from the conserved cysteine through the conserved F or W. The order of the fields is J gene, V gene, CDR3 length, CDR3 protein.

j_gene: TRBJ1-5
v_gene: TRBV29-1
len: 14
CDR3aa: CSVAPGNSNQPQHF

j_gene: TRBJ2-7
v_gene: TRBV29-1
len: 11
CDR3aa: CSAGEGEEQYF

j_gene: TRBJ1-3
v_gene: TRBV4-3
len: 15
CDR3aa: CASSQDYVSGNTIYF

j_gene: TRBJ2-4
v_gene: TRBV25-1
len: 16
CDR3aa: CASSTGGALAKNIQYF

j_gene: TRBJ2-3
v_gene: TRBV20-1
len: 14
CDR3aa: CSAFPIGREDTQYF

j_gene: TRBJ2-3
v_gene: TRBV7-2
len: 15
CDR3aa: CASSSAGPRGDTQYF

j_gene: TRBJ1-2
v_gene: TRBV5-4
len: 14
CDR3aa: CASSHRDAEGGYTF

j_gene: TRBJ2-1
v_gene: TRBV7-2
len: 11
CDR3aa: CASSLAGFAFF

j_gene: TRBJ1-3
v_gene: TRBV5-1
len: 14
CDR3aa: CASSFGTPGNTIYF

j_gene: TRBJ2-3
v_gene: TRBV12-3/TRBV12-4
len: 15
CDR3aa: CASSLFRGARDTQYF

j_gene: TRBJ2-5
v_gene: TRBV7-9
len: 17
CDR3aa: CASSLGLGDRGMETQYF

j_gene: TRBJ2-7
v_gene: TRBV9
len: 16
CDR3aa: CASSVAEGTASYEQYF

j_gene: TRBJ2-5
v_gene: TRBV20-1
len: 14
CDR3aa: CSASRHRDLETQYF

j_gene: TRBJ2-3
v_gene: TRBV5-1
len: 16
CDR3aa: CASSHSMSRALDTQYF

j_gene: TRBJ2-2
v_gene: TRBV11-2
len: 17
CDR3aa: CASSLGRDRQSTGELFF

j_gene: TRBJ1-6
v_gene: TRBV20-1
len: 14
CDR3aa: CSARDFQENSPLHF

j_gene: TRBJ2-1
v_gene: TRBV10-1
len: 20
CDR3aa: CASSESAGQGPIIRINEQFF

j_gene: TRBJ1-2
v_gene: TRBV7-8
len: 16
CDR3aa: CASSRGGDRGLRGYTF

j_gene: TRBJ1-1
v_gene: TRBV30
len: 17
CDR3aa: CAWSVLRPFESGTEAFF

j_gene: TRBJ2-7
v_gene: TRBV29-1
len: 11
CDR3aa: CSAAGAYEQYF

j_gene: TRBJ1-3
v_gene: TRBV11-3
len: 13
CDR3aa: CASSIPSGNTIYF

j_gene: TRBJ1-3
v_gene: TRBV20-1
len: 14
CDR3aa: CSADPGQGRNTIYF

j_gene: TRBJ2-2
v_gene: TRBV7-2
len: 15
CDR3aa: CASSPDGTRTGELFF

j_gene: TRBJ1-5
v_gene: TRBV7-9
len: 17
CDR3aa: CASSGDTDKVSNQPQHF

j_gene: TRBJ2-1
v_gene: TRBV11-3
len: 16
CDR3aa: CASSLEGASIYNEQFF

j_gene: TRBJ2-3
v_gene: TRBV4-2
len: 16
CDR3aa: CASSQRGGTYTDTQYF

j_gene: TRBJ2-5
v_gene: TRBV5-6
len: 15
CDR3aa: CASRHRGLSQETQYF

j_gene: TRBJ1-5
v_gene: TRBV18
len: 15
CDR3aa: CASSLGTPGNQPQHF

j_gene: TRBJ2-1
v_gene: TRBV20-1
len: 12
CDR3aa: CSATAREYEQFF

j_gene: TRBJ2-2
v_gene: TRBV7-2
len: 14
CDR3aa: CASSLAFDTGELFF

j_gene: TRBJ2-2
v_gene: TRBV12-3/TRBV12-4
len: 14
CDR3aa: CASSFAQNTGELFF

j_gene: TRBJ1-6
v_gene: TRBV4-3
len: 16
CDR3aa: CASSLARTGANSPLHF

j_gene: TRBJ2-7
v_gene: TRBV24-1
len: 14
CDR3aa: CAPGGVLKRAEQYF

j_gene: TRBJ2-1
v_gene: TRBV20-1
len: 13
CDR3aa: CSVQTPGPHEQFF

j_gene: TRBJ2-2
v_gene: TRBV7-2
len: 16
CDR3aa: CASSQRTGGNTGELFF

j_gene: TRBJ1-1
v_gene: TRBV15
len: 16
CDR3aa: CATSRVVPDRGIRAFF

j_gene: TRBJ1-5
v_gene: TRBV7-2
len: 16
CDR3aa: CASSETGGAGNQPQHF

j_gene: TRBJ1-1
v_gene: TRBV7-9
len: 14
CDR3aa: CASSFPGLATEAFF

j_gene: TRBJ2-7
v_gene: TRBV7-2
len: 14
CDR3aa: CASTKGGRPYEQYF

j_gene: TRBJ2-3
v_gene: TRBV10-2
len: 18
CDR3aa: CASWHASRQGASTDTQYF

j_gene: TRBJ2-5
v_gene: TRBV12-3/TRBV12-4
len: 16
CDR3aa: CASSFPQGHRRETQYF

j_gene: TRBJ2-2
v_gene: TRBV4-1
len: 21
CDR3aa: CASSQDLDARRDLLGTGELFF

j_gene: TRBJ2-5
v_gene: TRBV5-1
len: 16
CDR3aa: CASSLVGRSQQETQYF

j_gene: TRBJ1-1
v_gene: TRBV12-3/TRBV12-4
len: 15
CDR3aa: CASSARDRGLTEAFF

j_gene: TRBJ1-1
v_gene: TRBV29-1
len: 13
CDR3aa: CSVFPGSITEAFF

j_gene: TRBJ2-5
v_gene: TRBV6-2/TRBV6-3
len: 16
CDR3aa: CASSYRARGSRETQYF

j_gene: TRBJ2-7
v_gene: TRBV2
len: 14
CDR3aa: CASTKGTATYEQYF

j_gene: TRBJ1-1
v_gene: TRBV25-1
len: 13
CDR3aa: CASWQGPGTEAFF